This T cell receptor beta chain was retrieved from a study of T-cell reconstitution after alpha-beta-depleted transplantation in children. Preparation of the TCRbeta library was carried out with unique molecular identifiers. TCRdb used MiXCR to reprocess the PCR reads, holding one entry per CDR3 protein. The sample lists around 440,000 distinct CDR3 sequences; 10% to 13% were seen once. This clonotype turned up a few times. This CDR3 is built from 16 residues. V was trimmed by 3 bases and J by 8 bases, leaving 20 bases between them. From germline, CDR1 is SEHNR and CDR2 FQNEAQ (reference sequence). This receptor was taken from a child aged 2 to 9 with inherited bone marrow failure, due to receive a stem cell transplant. The sequencing here drew on PBMCs, taken before TCRalphabeta/CD19-depleted stem cell transplant. The chain recombines TRBV7-9 with TRBJ2-1, with D possibly matching TRBD2 (6 bases). Here the CDR3 reads CASSFLPGRGEDEQFF. Written as DNA, the CDR3 is TGTGCCAGCAGCTTCCTGCCCGGGCGGGGAGAAGATGAGCAGTTCTTC.